The clone carrying this T cell receptor (beta chain) was detected many times. Its specificity is unknown. CDR3 size: 14 residues. V shed 3 bases and J shed 3 bases, with 8 bases lying between them. Germline CDR1 SGHAT, CDR2 FQNNGV. This record belongs to a study of T cells in Graves' hyperthyroidism and ophthalmopathy. Findings of the study overall: Blood samples included most of the expanded thyroid clonotypes exceeding 0.001.

TCR beta CDR3 regions were amplified from RNA transcripts. During a first-round RT-PCR of the TCR CDR3, the HTBI primer set was used. Each CDR3 protein is one row after TCRdb ran MiXCR on the multiplex PCR reads. The top ten hold about 14% of the sample, which has around 690,000 distinct CDR3 sequences, 15% to 20% seen once. The source is a man aged 50 or older with Graves' hyperthyroidism. The chain couples TRBV11-2 to TRBJ2-2, with a possible D match to TRBD2 (5 bases). Material for sequencing was blood. CDR3 nucleotides: TGTGCCAGCAGCTTCCGAGCGGACACCGGGGAGCTGTTTTTT. Amino acids: CASSFRADTGELFF.